These 10 T cell receptor beta chains were sequenced from one sample in a study of Ad26.COV2.S vaccination and SARS-CoV-2 variants. Treatment indicated: around 19 received Ad26.COV2.S at low or high dose, single or two shots; five or six received placebo; per-sample allocation not given. Day 63 following the first vaccine or placebo injection was when the samples were taken. The method was immunoSEQ multiplex PCR; TCRdb's version includes in-frame clones alone and lacks a portion of them. The sample has a few hundred thousand clones, over 80% seen once. This specimen consisted of peripheral blood, obtained in a trial of Ad26.COV2.S vaccine versus placebo. The receptors come from a person aged 18-60 years who received the Ad26.COV2.S COVID-19 vaccine or a placebo.

The chain has TRBV7-9 and TRBJ2-7; 8 positions agree with TRBD1. Germline values: CDR1 SEHNR, CDR2 FQNEAQ (reference sequence). The J segment lost 0 bases and the V segment lost 3 bases, leaving 1 base of the junction unmatched. The CDR3 sequence is 14 residues long. The CDR3 DNA reads as TGTGCCAGCAGCTTCACAGGGGGCTCCTACGAGCAGTACTTC. As protein: CASSFTGGSYEQYF.

The rearrangement uses TRBV27 and TRBJ2-2; TRBD2 matches 7 bases. The J segment lost 4 bases and the V segment lost 5 bases, leaving 7 bases of the junction unmatched. Germline values: CDR1 MNHEY, CDR2 SMNVEV (reference sequence). CDR3 size: 15 residues. In DNA form, the CDR3 reads TGTGCCAGCAGTACAATCAGGGAGGGCACCGGGGAGCTGTTTTTT. Protein: CASSTIREGTGELFF.

Concerning this clone: The sample has other DNA sequences that encode this CDR3 too. This CDR3 reads CASSQGGQGTYEQYF. For the CDR3, the DNA is TGCGCCAGCAGCCAAGGTGGACAGGGGACCTACGAGCAGTACTTC. This chain connects TRBV4-1 to TRBJ2-7; TRBD1 matches at 9 bases. CDR3 length: 15 residues. The V and J ends lost 1 base and 2 bases, in that order; junction bases with no gene match: 3. Germline CDR1 and CDR2: MGHRA and YSYEKL.

In the case of this clone: This sample also contains other DNA sequences that code for the same CDR3. The chain combines TRBV20-1 with TRBJ2-3; no firm D call. V lost 6 bases, J lost 3 bases, and 7 bases lay in between. Germline CDR1 and CDR2: DFQATT and SNEGSKA (reference sequence). The CDR3 loop spans 11 amino acids. The CDR3 spells CSARRTDTQYF. In DNA, the CDR3 is TGCAGTGCCCGCAGGACAGATACGCAGTATTTT.

This sequence joins TRBV10-3 and TRBJ1-2; TRBD1 is a possible D gene (6 bases). V dropped 4 bases and J dropped 6 bases, with 15 bases sitting between them. The CDR3 extends over 14 amino acids. The germline gives CDR1 ENHRY, CDR2 SYGVKD. The CDR3 loop reads CAISGGRGMDGYTF. The CDR3 nucleotides read TGTGCCATCAGTGGGGGCAGGGGAATGGATGGCTACACCTTC.

The chain carries TRBV7-2 and TRBJ2-2; 12 positions match TRBD2. Germline loops: CDR1 SGHTA, CDR2 FQGNSA. The CDR3 extends over 18 amino acids. Germline trimming cut 3 bases from V and 8 bases from J; bases unmatched to any gene: 13. CDR3 sequence reads: CASSLNPSGGVKSGELFF. CDR3 bases: TGTGCCAGCAGCTTGAATCCTAGCGGGGGGGTAAAATCTGGGGAGCTGTTTTTT. The complete variable domain, with remaining parts taken from reference TRBV7-2 and TRBJ2-2, reads GAGVSQSPSNKVTEKGKDVELRCDPISGHTALYWYRQSLGQGLEFLIYFQGNSAPDKSGLPSDRFSAERTGGSVSTLTIQRTQQEDSAVYLCASSLNPSGGVKSGELFFGEGSRLTVL.

The chain joins TRBV7-2 to TRBJ1-5; D not resolved. Germline V gene lookup returns CDR1 SGHTA and CDR2 FQGNSA. The CDR3 totals 16 residues. Trimming took 3 bases from V and 6 from J, leaving 18 bases between them. The CDR3 is CASSFRAGYLGQPQHF. CDR3 nucleotides: TGTGCCAGCAGCTTCCGGGCCGGTTATTTGGGTCAGCCCCAGCATTTT.

The chain couples TRBV24-1 to TRBJ2-2, with TRBD1 identical over 7 bases. The germline CDR1 and CDR2 sequences are KGHDR and SFDVKD. The CDR3 extends over 16 amino acids. Trimming at V came to 2 bases and at J to 2 bases, leaving 4 bases not matched to a gene. CDR3 coding DNA: TGTGCCACCAGTGATTGGCGACAGGGAAACACCGGGGAGCTGTTTTTT. Amino acid sequence: CATSDWRQGNTGELFF.

The rearrangement joins TRBV11-2 to TRBJ1-1, with unresolved D. V dropped 0 bases and J dropped 0 bases, with 8 bases sitting between them. Per germline, CDR1 SGHAT and CDR2 FQNNGV. CDR3 size: 15 residues. The CDR3 loop reads CASSLEGRMNTEAFF. CDR3 sequence (DNA): TGTGCCAGCAGCTTAGAAGGCAGAATGAACACTGAAGCTTTCTTT.

The rearrangement uses TRBV4-1 and TRBJ2-5; D gene unclear. The CDR3 totals 13 residues. From germline, CDR1 is MGHRA and CDR2 YSYEKL. V lost 1 base and J lost 5, with 8 bases in between. The CDR3 sequence is CASSQVARETQYF. CDR3 coding DNA: TGCGCCAGCAGCCAAGTGGCTAGGGAGACCCAGTACTTC.